This T cell receptor beta chain is from a study of T cell changes during pregnancy in multiple sclerosis. The CDR3 extends over 14 amino acids. Germline CDR1 LNHDA, CDR2 SQIVND (reference sequence). The V segment lost 5 bases and the J segment 6 bases; nucleotides outside the gene matches: 8. Some clones are missing from TCRdb's copy, which holds only in-frame ones; the method was immunoSEQ multiplex PCR. The sample has under 80,000 clones; approximately 94% are singletons. The clonotype comes from a female donor with multiple sclerosis, enrolled in a pregnancy study. The material sequenced was peripheral blood, taken in the third trimester of pregnancy. The chain is built from TRBV19 and TRBJ1-1, with 8 bases lining up with TRBD1. The CDR3 region is CASSGGQGLAEAFF. The CDR3 DNA reads as TGTGCCAGTAGTGGAGGACAGGGATTGGCTGAAGCTTTCTTT.